This T cell receptor (beta chain) was documented in a study of T cell repertoires in cytomegalovirus infection. The CDR3 runs 16 residues. Germline V gene lookup returns CDR1 SGHTA and CDR2 FQGNSA. Trimming took off 4 bases at V and 2 bases at J, with 15 bases between the two ends. One entry per CDR3 protein, called by TCRdb with MiXCR from the reads. The sample shows approximately 1,000,000 distinct CDR3 sequences, around 32% of them seen only once. There are many counts of this clonotype. Its antigen is still unknown. This chain links TRBV7-2 with TRBJ2-1, with D possibly matching TRBD2 (6 bases). Sequences were derived from cultured CD8+ T cells from PBMCs, sampled from culture after CMV antigen stimulation. The sequence was collected from a human donor in good health (CMV status not recorded). Some clones in this sample may be carry-over from other donors' samples. The CDR3 bases are TGTGCCAGCAGCTCGGCAAGGGACTTTCCCTACAATGAGCAGTTCTTC. Translation: CASSSARDFPYNEQFF. Combining the CDR3 with reference TRBV7-2 and TRBJ2-1 gives the whole variable domain GAGVSQSPSNKVTEKGKDVELRCDPISGHTALYWYRQSLGQGLEFLIYFQGNSAPDKSGLPSDRFSAERTGGSVSTLTIQRTQQEDSAVYLCASSSARDFPYNEQFFGPGTRLTVL.